These 2 T cell receptor beta chains originate from one sample sequenced in a study of cytomegalovirus exposure and HLA in healthy donors. The PCR contained 60 Vbeta and 13 Jbeta primers. TCRdb's table, derived via immunoSEQ multiplex PCR, lists solely in-frame clones and lacks some. There are about 150,000 clones in the sample; 75% to 90% occur only once, and approximately 1.2% lies in the top ten. The sequenced sample was PBMCs. The receptor set was obtained from a boy aged 2 to 10 in good health and CMV-seronegative.

The chain has TRBV18 and TRBJ2-3; 8 bases are shared with TRBD2. Germline V gene lookup returns CDR1 KGHSH and CDR2 LQKENI. This CDR3 region has 16 residues. V dropped 2 bases and J dropped 1; count of bases not matched to a gene: 5. The CDR3 sequence: CASSPIAGGGTDTQYF. The CDR3 DNA reads as TGTGCCAGCTCACCAATCGCGGGAGGAGGCACAGATACGCAGTATTTT.

This clone was counted only a few times. This chain connects TRBV9 to TRBJ2-3; maybe TRBD2 (5 bases). V was clipped by 0 bases and J by 4 bases, with 15 bases between them. Germline CDR1 and CDR2: SGDLS and YYNGEE. The CDR3 covers 16 residues. The CDR3: CASSVGSSPEADTQYF. DNA of the CDR3: TGTGCCAGCAGCGTAGGGTCTAGCCCCGAGGCAGATACGCAGTATTTT.